Listed below are T cell receptor beta chains from one sample, sequenced in a study of blood T cell repertoires in COVID-19. Profiled with immunoSEQ multiplex PCR; TCRdb holds only in-frame clones, not every one. This sample has about 30,000 clones, with 92% found just once. The specimen was peripheral blood. These receptors originate from a man aged 45-60 years with active COVID-19. The CDR3 runs from the conserved cysteine through the conserved F or W. D genes are given only for firm matches. Size is omitted from some rows. Given values are once, few, many or a class for expanded clones.

j_call v_call clone_size d_call cdr3_nt cdr3_aa
TRBJ2-7 TRBV28 NA TRBD1 TGTGCCAGCAGTATTAGGACAGGGATCTACGAGCAGTACTTC CASSIRTGIYEQYF
TRBJ2-6 TRBV5-1 NA NA TGCGCCAGCAGCCGGGACTCCGGGGCCAACGTCCTGACTTTC CASSRDSGANVLTF
TRBJ2-4 TRBV27 NA TRBD2 TGTGCCAGCAGTAACCGCGGGGGGGCAGGAAACATTCAGTACTTC CASSNRGGAGNIQYF
TRBJ1-2 TRBV6-1 NA TRBD1 TGTGCCAGCAGTGAGACCGGGACAGCCCTTCGGGGTGAAACCTTC CASSETGTALRGETF
TRBJ1-1 TRBV10-3 NA TRBD1 TGTGCCGTCTCTGCGGGGACAGTGAACACTGAAGCTTTCTTT CAVSAGTVNTEAFF
TRBJ2-4 TRBV7-8 NA TRBD1 TGTGCCAGCAGCCCGTCGGCCGGGACAGTGTCAAACATTCAGTACTTC CASSPSAGTVSNIQYF
TRBJ2-7 TRBV13 NA TRBD2 TGTGCCAGCAGCTTGACTGAGCGGGGGACCTACGAGCAGTACTTC CASSLTERGTYEQYF
TRBJ2-1 TRBV19 NA NA TGTGCCAGTAGTATAGGTCGGGATACGCACAAGCAGTTCTTC CASSIGRDTHKQFF
TRBJ2-7 TRBV19 NA NA TGTGCCAGTAGTAAACCAGGTCCGAACTACGAGCAGTACTTC CASSKPGPNYEQYF
TRBJ1-1 TRBV28 NA TRBD1 TGTGCCAGCAGTCTACCGGACAGGGCGAACACTGAAGCTTTCTTT CASSLPDRANTEAFF
TRBJ2-7 TRBV6-5 NA NA TGTGCCAGCGCCCTTAGCGGATCCTACGAGCAGTACTTC CASALSGSYEQYF
TRBJ1-1 TRBV6-5 few NA TGTGCCAGCAGTTACGGGGGCGTGAACACTGAAGCTTTCTTT CASSYGGVNTEAFF
TRBJ2-2 TRBV24-1 NA NA TGTGCCACCAGTGGGGGGGAGAGGTCCCGCACCGGGGAGCTGTTTTTT CATSGGERSRTGELFF
TRBJ1-2 TRBV5-1 NA TRBD1 TGCGCCAGCAGCTCGAGACTAACAGGGGGCGGCAGTGGCTACACCTTC CASSSRLTGGGSGYTF
TRBJ1-5 TRBV2 NA NA TGTGCCAGCCAGGACAGCTATAGCAATCAGCCCCAGCATTTT CASQDSYSNQPQHF
TRBJ1-2 TRBV4-1 NA TRBD1 TGCGCCAGCAGCCAAGGGGACAGCCTTATCTATGGCTACACCTTC CASSQGDSLIYGYTF
TRBJ2-4 TRBV6-2/TRBV6-3 NA TRBD2 TGTGCCAGCAGCAACAGTATAGCGGGAGGGCCACGGGACATTCAGTACTTC CASSNSIAGGPRDIQYF
TRBJ2-2 TRBV18 NA TRBD2 TGTGCCAGCTCACCAGTACGGACTAGCGGAGCCGGGGAGCTGTTTTTT CASSPVRTSGAGELFF
TRBJ1-2 TRBV7-9 NA NA TGTGCCAGCAGCCAAAGACAAGGCCTTGGTGGCTACACCTTC CASSQRQGLGGYTF
TRBJ2-1 TRBV5-1 NA NA TGCGCCAGCAGCGGAGGTGGGGTTAGGTACAATGAGCAGTTCTTC CASSGGGVRYNEQFF
TRBJ2-7 TRBV5-1 NA TRBD1 TGCGCCAGCAGCTTGAGTGGACAGGACTACGAGCAGTACTTC CASSLSGQDYEQYF
TRBJ2-2 TRBV6-6 NA TRBD1 TGTGCCAGCAGACAGGGGGACACCGGGGAGCTGTTTTTT CASRQGDTGELFF
TRBJ2-1 TRBV11-1 once TRBD2 TGTGCCAGCAGCCCCGCGGGTCGGGAGGAGGATGAGCAGTTCTTC CASSPAGREEDEQFF
TRBJ2-3 TRBV6-6 NA NA TGTGCCAGCAGCGGGGCAGATACGCAGTATTTT CASSGADTQYF
TRBJ2-3 TRBV6-5 once NA TGTGCCAGCACCGCCCAGGGGCCTAGCACAGATACGCAGTATTTT CASTAQGPSTDTQYF
TRBJ2-5 TRBV6-1 NA NA TGTGCCAGCAGTGAACTACCGGGACACCAGCGAGAGACCCAGTACTTC CASSELPGHQRETQYF
TRBJ2-5 TRBV5-1 NA TRBD1 TGCGCCAGCAGCCCGGGGACAGGGGGTTACCAAGAGACCCAGTACTTC CASSPGTGGYQETQYF
TRBJ2-7 TRBV11-2 once NA TGTGCCAGCAGCCAGGTGGGGGGAAGTGGCTACGAGCAGTACTTC CASSQVGGSGYEQYF
TRBJ1-2 TRBV3-1/TRBV3-2 NA TRBD1 TGTGCCAGCAGCCAAGAGGTAGGACAGGGTTATGCAGATGGCTACACCTTC CASSQEVGQGYADGYTF
TRBJ2-3 TRBV24-1 NA TRBD2 TGTGCCACCAGTGAAGGGCTAGCGGGGGCAGATACGCAGTATTTT CATSEGLAGADTQYF
TRBJ2-7 TRBV11-2 NA NA TGTGCCAGCAGCCCCGTAAGGGGAACCTACGAGCAGTACTTC CASSPVRGTYEQYF
TRBJ2-4 TRBV5-1 NA TRBD1 TGCGCCAGCAGCTTGGGGACAGGGCGGACCAAAAACATTCAGTACTTC CASSLGTGRTKNIQYF
TRBJ2-1 TRBV5-1 NA NA TGCGCCAGCAGCTTGATCGGCTACTCAGGGAATGAGCAGTTCTTC CASSLIGYSGNEQFF
TRBJ1-1 TRBV7-8 NA TRBD1 TGTGCCAGCAGCTTAAGGGGACAGGGGGTGAACACTGAAGCTTTCTTT CASSLRGQGVNTEAFF
TRBJ2-7 TRBV11-3 NA TRBD1 TGTGCCAGCAGCTTAGGACAGGGGGTAGCCTACGAGCAGTACTTC CASSLGQGVAYEQYF
TRBJ1-4 TRBV28 NA NA TGTGCCAGCAGTTTATTTCACAGGGCGAAGAATGAAAAACTGTTTTTT CASSLFHRAKNEKLFF
TRBJ1-1 TRBV5-5 NA NA TGTGCCAGCAGCCGTGTAGGGGGGAACACTGAAGCTTTCTTT CASSRVGGNTEAFF
TRBJ1-4 TRBV5-6 NA NA TGTGCCAGCAGCTTGGAAGGGGAGGAGAATGAAAAACTGTTTTTT CASSLEGEENEKLFF
TRBJ2-7 TRBV11-2 NA TRBD2 TGTGCCAGCGCCGGGACTATGCTCTACGAGCAGTACTTC CASAGTMLYEQYF
TRBJ2-5 TRBV9 NA TRBD2 TGTGCCAGCAGCGTAGGCGGGACTAGCGGGCCCCGAGAGACCCAGTACTTC CASSVGGTSGPRETQYF
TRBJ1-6 TRBV9 NA NA TGTGCCAGCAGCTCTCACAGCTCCTATAATTCACCCCTCCACTTT CASSSHSSYNSPLHF
TRBJ1-5 TRBV7-9 NA TRBD1 TGTGCCAGCAGCTTCGACAGGGACCATGTGGCAAGCAATCAGCCCCAGCATTTT CASSFDRDHVASNQPQHF
TRBJ2-5 TRBV25-1 once TRBD1 TGTGCCAGCAGGACAGGGGGCGCGGGGACCCAGTACTTC CASRTGGAGTQYF
TRBJ2-3 TRBV4-1 NA TRBD1 TGCGCCAGCAGCCCCCTAGGGGGCGGAGCTAGCACAGATACGCAGTATTTT CASSPLGGGASTDTQYF
TRBJ2-3 TRBV18 NA NA TGTGCCAGCTCACCACGCCAGGGGAACTTAGATACGCAGTATTTT CASSPRQGNLDTQYF
TRBJ1-3 TRBV30 NA NA TGTGCCTGGAGGGTGTTCGGCTCTGGAAACACCATATATTTT CAWRVFGSGNTIYF
TRBJ2-2 TRBV28 NA TRBD2 TGTGCCAGCAGGACTAGCGGGATCCGTACCGGGGAGCTGTTTTTT CASRTSGIRTGELFF
TRBJ2-1 TRBV19 once NA TGTGCCAGTAGTATAGACCCGACTAGAACCCATGAGCAGTTCTTC CASSIDPTRTHEQFF
TRBJ2-1 TRBV3-1/TRBV3-2 NA TRBD2 TGTGCCAGCAGCCGGGGGTCTAGCGGGGGCTCCTACAATGAGCAGTTCTTC CASSRGSSGGSYNEQFF
TRBJ2-3 TRBV7-9 once NA TGTGCCAGCAGCTTAGAGAGGGTGGGCGGGAGCACAGATACGCAGTATTTT CASSLERVGGSTDTQYF
TRBJ2-1 TRBV3-1/TRBV3-2 NA NA TGTGCCAGCAGCCAAACGGGCAATGAGCAGTTCTTC CASSQTGNEQFF